The 6 T cell receptor beta chains below were found in one sample sequenced in a study of shared clonotypes between healthy human individuals (dated by TCRdb to the early 2020s). CD8 naive samples were CD45RO-negative cells positively selected for CCR7, giving a CD45RA+CCR7+ population that excluded TemRA cells. Library preparation was by the immunoSEQ multiplex PCR assay. What TCRdb holds here is the immuneACCESS table cut down to in-frame rearrangements. Part of the clones is not present; checked against another copy, under half of the missing clones reflect an unresolved V gene, and the others are unexplained. A total of around 2,000,000 clones appear in this sample, over 85% of them only once. The ten largest clones take up 0.9% to 1.3% of the sample. Sequenced sample: naive CD8+ T cells sorted from blood. The cell subset or site label on this specimen signifies: CD45RA+CCR7+. The origin of the receptors is a man aged 18 to 29 in good health.

This rearrangement joins TRBV5-4 to TRBJ1-1, with D tentatively TRBD1 (5 bases). Germline V gives CDR1 SGHNT, CDR2 YYREEE (reference sequence). The CDR3 has 12 residues. Trimming shortened V by 4 bases and J by 8 bases, and 12 bases separated the two germline ends. CDR3 sequence (DNA): TGTGCCAGCAGCCCGGTCGGGGCGGAAGCTTTCTTT. Its translation is CASSPVGAEAFF.

The V gene is TRBV27, the J gene TRBJ2-1; 7 bases agree with TRBD1. V lost 5 bases, J lost 8 bases, and 3 bases stayed unmatched. The CDR3 consists of 12 residues. Germline CDR1 is MNHEY and CDR2 is SMNVEV (reference sequence). CDR3 DNA: TGTGCCAGCAGTACAGGGGCGGATGAGCAGTTCTTC. Its protein product is CASSTGADEQFF.

This clone came up a few times. The chain is built from TRBV10-1 and TRBJ2-7; no reliable D call. V lost 3 bases and J lost 6, with 6 bases in between. The germline gives CDR1 WNHNN, CDR2 SYGVQD (reference sequence). This CDR3 is 11 amino acids long. CDR3 DNA sequence: TGCGCCAGCAGTGAAGGACCCGAGCAGTACTTC. Residues: CASSEGPEQYF.

Notes on this clone: Other DNA sequences in this sample translate to the same CDR3. The chain joins TRBV2 to TRBJ2-7, with D uncertain. Looked up from germline, CDR1 is SNHLY and CDR2 is FYNNEI. The CDR3 loop spans 11 amino acids. The V end lost 3 bases, the J end lost 4 bases, and 4 bases lay between the germline ends. Here the CDR3 DNA reads TGTGCCAGCAGTGATGGATACGAGCAGTACTTC. Translating it yields CASSDGYEQYF.

The gene calls are TRBV27 and TRBJ1-2, with D uncertain. V was pared by 6 bases and J by 7 bases, with 12 bases between. This CDR3 contains 12 residues. The germline gives CDR1 MNHEY, CDR2 SMNVEV (reference sequence). CDR3 region: CASRFEAGGYTF. CDR3 in DNA: TGTGCCAGCAGATTCGAGGCGGGTGGCTACACCTTC.

This clone was seen only once. The CDR3 bases are TGTGCCAGCAGCTTTGGAGGGGGTGGATCTTATGGCTACACCTTC. As protein: CASSFGGGGSYGYTF. V is TRBV5-4 and J is TRBJ1-2, with a weak D call TRBD1 (6 bases). V shed 2 bases and J shed 5 bases, with 16 bases lying between them. Per germline, CDR1 SGHNT and CDR2 YYREEE (reference sequence). The CDR3 has 15 residues.